The next 8 T cell receptor beta chains were all read from a single sample in a study of T-cell memory formation after mild COVID-19. TCRdb passed the 5' RACE reads through MiXCR, listing each CDR3 protein once. The table shows about 160,000 distinct CDR3 sequences, with 30% to 35% occurring only once. Sequences were obtained from PBMCs or a T cell subset sorted from them (not recorded which). The receptors shown here come from an adult woman who had mild COVID-19 (a few samples of this study predate the infection). Cell type and time point are not known.

This clonotype was observed a single time. The chain employs TRBV7-9 and TRBJ2-7; D possibly uses TRBD1 or TRBD2 (5 bases each). Trimming took off 5 bases at V and 7 bases at J, with 9 bases between the two ends. The CDR3 is made up of 11 amino acids. Germline assignment: CDR1 SEHNR and CDR2 FQNEAQ (reference sequence). The chain's CDR3 is CASSPGTEQYF. CDR3 bases: TGTGCCAGCAGCCCAGGGACGGAGCAGTACTTC.

The rearrangement links TRBV6-5 to TRBJ2-3; D not certain. The germline V gene encodes CDR1 MNHEY and CDR2 SVGAGI. The CDR3 has 16 amino acids. V was shortened by 10 bases and J by 1 base, with 21 bases between the two germline ends. In DNA, the CDR3 is TGTGCCACCTACCCCCTACCCCAGCTGGGCACAGATACGCAGTATTTT. Translation gives CATYPLPQLGTDTQYF.

There are a few counts of this clonotype. The chain recombines TRBV6-6 with TRBJ2-7, with 9 bases matching TRBD2. J gave up 4 bases and V 7 bases, and 11 bases lay outside the gene matches. In germline, CDR1 is MNHNY, CDR2 SVGAGI (reference sequence). The CDR3 covers 15 residues. The DNA of the CDR3 is TGTGCCAGCAATACCATAGCGGGAGATGGTTACGAGCAGTACTTC. This encodes CASNTIAGDGYEQYF.

In its sample, this clonotype was seen a few times. The chain carries TRBV20-1 and TRBJ2-1, with TRBD1 matching over 10 bases. V shed 3 bases, J shed 5 bases, and the junction held 10 bases outside the gene matches. This CDR3 has 16 residues. Germline V gives CDR1 DFQATT, CDR2 SNEGSKA (reference sequence). The CDR3 spells CSARRRQGATNNEQFF. The CDR3 DNA is TGCAGTGCTAGGAGGAGACAGGGGGCAACCAACAATGAGCAGTTCTTC.

This clonotype was detected a few times. V and J are TRBV29-1 and TRBJ2-7, with TRBD2 identical over 7 bases. This CDR3 has 16 residues. Germline CDR1 SQVTM, CDR2 ANQGSEA. V lost 0 bases, J lost 1 base, and 9 bases stayed unmatched. This chain's CDR3 is CSVEDLGRGRSYEQYF. CDR3 nucleotides: TGCAGCGTTGAAGACCTGGGGAGGGGCCGGTCCTACGAGCAGTACTTC.

The rearrangement links TRBV29-1 to TRBJ2-6; no clear D gene. Germline V CDR1 and CDR2: SQVTM, ANQGSEA. The CDR3 is made up of 12 amino acids. V lost 6 bases and J lost 0, with 3 bases in between. CDR3: CSVHSGANVLTF. The CDR3 region has the DNA TGCAGCGTCCACTCTGGGGCCAACGTCCTGACTTTC.

In this sample, this clonotype turned up a few times. This sequence joins TRBV18 and TRBJ2-3; D may be TRBD2 (6 bases). Trimming pared 2 bases from V and 2 bases from J, leaving 17 bases between. Germline CDR1 is KGHSH and CDR2 is LQKENI. The CDR3 has 17 amino acids. CDR3 residues: CASSPGTGGVYTDTQYF. The CDR3 DNA follows: TGTGCCAGCTCACCAGGGACTGGCGGGGTTTACACAGATACGCAGTATTTT.

At least ten counts were recorded for this clonotype. The chain links TRBV7-6 to TRBJ2-1; D remains unclear. The CDR3 runs 16 residues. Trimming stripped 5 bases from V and 1 base from J, with 15 bases between. Germline CDR1 reads SGHVS; CDR2 reads FNYEAQ. The CDR3 loop reads CASSPRVGGSYNEQFF. The DNA for the CDR3 is TGTGCCAGCAGCCCCCGTGTTGGCGGTTCCTACAATGAGCAGTTCTTC.